Shown below are 14 T cell receptor beta chains from a single sample sequenced in a study of T-cell reconstitution after alpha-beta-depleted transplantation in children. Unique molecular identifiers were used in preparing the TCRbeta library. One entry per CDR3 protein results from TCRdb running MiXCR on the PCR reads. The data contain about 340,000 distinct CDR3 sequences, 13% of them singletons. The source was PBMCs, collected from the stem cell graft. These TCRs come from a human donor who donated a stem cell graft to a child with Fanconi anemia.

This clonotype has more than one count but fewer than ten. The chain has TRBV6-1 and TRBJ1-2, with D perhaps matching TRBD1 (5 bases). V was shortened by 5 bases and J by 6 bases, with 16 bases between the two germline ends. The CDR3 runs to 14 residues. The V gene's germline CDR1 is MNHNS and CDR2 SASEGT. For the CDR3, the DNA is TGTGCCAGCAGTCAATCGGGGCGCCGTAATGGCTACACCTTC. The encoded protein is CASSQSGRRNGYTF.

The table lists this clonotype with a few counts. The chain is built from TRBV27 and TRBJ2-1; 11 bases are shared with TRBD2. Germline values: CDR1 MNHEY, CDR2 SMNVEV (reference sequence). The V and J ends lost 3 bases and 9 bases, in that order; junction bases with no gene match: 10. The CDR3 is 16 amino acids. The CDR3 DNA is TGTGCCAGCAGTTTCTATAGCGGGGGGGCTTTTGGTGAGCAGTTCTTC. As protein: CASSFYSGGAFGEQFF.

The chain recombines TRBV20-1 with TRBJ1-1; D is perhaps TRBD1 (5 bases). In germline, CDR1 is DFQATT, CDR2 SNEGSKA (reference sequence). CDR3 length: 13 amino acids. Between the trimmed V and J ends, which lost 5 bases and 12 bases, there was a span of 22 bases. Here the CDR3 DNA reads TGCAGTGCTCCTAAGAACCCCGGGACGGCGACTTTCTTT. Translated: CSAPKNPGTATFF.

V usage is TRBV4-3 and J usage is TRBJ2-1; D is ambiguous. Germline CDR1 is LGHNA and CDR2 is YSLEER. CDR3 length equals 15 residues. V lost 5 bases to trimming and J lost 0 bases, with 11 bases between them. DNA of the CDR3: TGCGCCAGCAGCTACAAAAGCGACTCCTACAATGAGCAGTTCTTC. Its translation is CASSYKSDSYNEQFF.

This clonotype came up a few times. The rearrangement uses TRBV6-4 and TRBJ2-2, with D unclear. V lost 3 bases, J lost 4 bases, and 9 bases lay in between. The germline gives CDR1 MRHNA, CDR2 SNTAGT. The CDR3 runs to 14 residues. The CDR3, as DNA: TGTGCCAGCAGTGATTCCGACACCACCGGGGAGCTGTTTTTT. Translated, it gives CASSDSDTTGELFF.

The table lists this clonotype with a few counts. The chain has TRBV9 and TRBJ1-3; a possible D gene is TRBD1 (5 bases). The V gene's germline CDR1 is SGDLS and CDR2 YYNGEE. The V gene lost 0 bases and the J gene lost 0 bases, with 10 bases spanning the gap. This CDR3 comprises 16 residues. The CDR3 DNA follows: TGTGCCAGCAGCGTAGACCCCGGACACTCTGGAAACACCATATATTTT. Residues: CASSVDPGHSGNTIYF.

J is TRBJ2-5 and V is TRBV6-2 or TRBV6-3, with 8 bases identical to TRBD2. CDR1 is MNHEY and CDR2 is SVGEGT in the germline V gene. The CDR3 runs 14 residues. V lost 4 bases to trimming and J lost 4 bases; unmatched junction nucleotides: 5. The CDR3 DNA reads TGTGCCAGCAGTTTTCGGAGCGGGGGAGAGACCCAGTACTTC. Residues: CASSFRSGGETQYF.

This clonotype showed up many times. The chain is built from TRBV27 and TRBJ1-1; the match to TRBD1 covers 12 bases. This CDR3 has 15 residues. Germline CDR1 reads MNHEY; CDR2 reads SMNVEV (reference sequence). Unmatched junction bases numbered 9, after V lost 3 bases and J lost 10 bases. CDR3 DNA: TGTGCCAGCAGTTTCTCCGGGACAGGGGGCGGGACAGCTTTCTTT. Its protein is CASSFSGTGGGTAFF.

This clonotype appeared a few times. The V and J genes are TRBV27 and TRBJ2-2, with 7 positions matching TRBD1. Germline V CDR1 and CDR2: MNHEY, SMNVEV (reference sequence). The length of the CDR3 is 15 residues. V lost 5 bases to trimming and J lost 8 bases; unmatched junction nucleotides: 11. The CDR3 sequence: CASSPRQGDLGELFF. CDR3 bases: TGTGCCAGCAGTCCCCGACAGGGAGACTTGGGGGAGCTGTTTTTT.

This clonotype was seen more than once but under ten times. The chain employs TRBV2 and TRBJ2-5, with 7 bases identical to TRBD1. The CDR3 loop spans 14 amino acids. Germline CDR1 SNHLY, CDR2 FYNNEI. V lost 8 bases to trimming and J lost 0 bases; unmatched junction nucleotides: 6. This CDR3 is CASSTDRYQETQYF. CDR3 sequence (DNA): TGTGCCAGCTCGACGGACAGGTACCAAGAGACCCAGTACTTC. Full variable domain (outside the CDR3, taken from reference TRBV2 and TRBJ2-5): EPEVTQTPSHQVTQMGQEVILRCVPISNHLYFYWYRQILGQKVEFLVSFYNNEISEKSEIFDDQFSVERPDGSNFTLKIRSTKLEDSAMYFCASSTDRYQETQYFGPGTRLLVL.

The V call is TRBV4-3, the J call TRBJ2-1, with unresolved D. Germline CDR1 and CDR2: LGHNA and YSLEER. V was clipped by 3 bases and J by 5 bases, with 14 bases between them. The CDR3 covers 15 residues. The CDR3 nucleotides read TGCGCCAGCAGCCAGGCCCGTGGATGGCACAATGAGCAGTTCTTC. Protein sequence: CASSQARGWHNEQFF.

This clonotype was seen a few times. V usage is TRBV6-1 and J usage is TRBJ2-7; no definite D call. V lost 2 bases and J lost 0, with 8 bases in between. Germline CDR1 MNHNS, CDR2 SASEGT. The CDR3 sequence is 14 residues long. DNA of the CDR3: TGTGCCAGCAGTGAATCCCCGGGCTCCTACGAGCAGTACGTC. Residues: CASSESPGSYEQYV.

The chain has TRBV6-2 or TRBV6-3 and TRBJ1-3; TRBD1 is a possible D gene (5 bases). The CDR3 runs to 12 residues. Germline V gene data show CDR1 as MNHEY and CDR2 as SVGEGT. The chain's CDR3 is CATGTSGNTIYF. The CDR3 DNA reads as TGTGCAACTGGGACCTCTGGAAACACCATATATTTT.

This clonotype was detected many times. The V and J genes are TRBV4-2 and TRBJ1-1; no firm D call. Germline V gene data show CDR1 as LGHNA and CDR2 as YNFKEQ. V lost 1 base and J lost 5, with 8 bases in between. The CDR3 covers 13 residues. This CDR3 reads CASSQGKGTEAFF. The CDR3 DNA follows: TGTGCCAGCAGCCAAGGCAAGGGAACTGAAGCTTTCTTT.